This entry lists 7 T cell receptor beta chains sequenced from one sample in a study of blood T cell repertoires in COVID-19. Clones were sequenced by immunoSEQ multiplex PCR, and TCRdb holds only the in-frame ones, with some missing. This sample has around 150,000 clones, with 80% to 85% found just once. Sequenced input: peripheral blood. These receptors all stem from a woman aged 55-70 years with acute or convalescent COVID-19.

In this sample, this clone turned up once. The rearrangement joins TRBV9 to TRBJ1-1; D remains ambiguous. V was cut by 1 base and J by 7 bases, with 14 bases left in between. Germline V gives CDR1 SGDLS, CDR2 YYNGEE. This CDR3 is built from 14 residues. The DNA for the CDR3 is TGTGCCAGCAGCGTATCACCTAAAATTTTTGAAGCTTTCTTT. Residues: CASSVSPKIFEAFF. The full variable domain, its missing parts supplied by reference TRBV9 and TRBJ1-1, is DSGVTQTPKHLITATGQRVTLRCSPRSGDLSVYWYQQSLDQGLQFLIQYYNGEERAKGNILERFSAQQFPDLHSELNLSSLELGDSALYFCASSVSPKIFEAFFGQGTRLTVV.

The rearrangement uses TRBV9 and TRBJ1-4; D ambiguous. CDR1 and CDR2 (germline): SGDLS, YYNGEE. The V and J ends lost 0 bases and 5 bases respectively, with 5 bases between them. The CDR3 contains 13 residues. The CDR3 DNA reads TGTGCCAGCAGCGTAGACGGGAATGAAAAACTGTTTTTT. It encodes CASSVDGNEKLFF.

CDR3 sequence reads: CASSRGINEQFF. The CDR3, as DNA: TGTGCCAGCAGCCGGGGGATCAATGAGCAGTTCTTC. This chain connects TRBV7-9 to TRBJ2-1, with D possibly TRBD2 on 6 matching bases. With 5 bases removed from V and 6 bases from J, the gap between germline ends came to 8 bases. The CDR3 runs 12 residues. CDR1 SEHNR and CDR2 FQNEAQ come from the germline V gene (reference sequence). The full variable domain, its missing parts supplied by reference TRBV7-9 and TRBJ2-1, is DTGVSQNPRHKITKRGQNVTFRCDPISEHNRLYWYRQTLGQGPEFLTYFQNEAQLEKSRLLSDRFSAERPKGSFSTLEIQRTEQGDSAMYLCASSRGINEQFFGPGTRLTVL.

V and J are TRBV28 and TRBJ2-7; 8 nucleotides match TRBD1. Germline-derived CDR1 and CDR2 are MDHEN and SYDVKM. The CDR3 spans 13 residues. The trim removed 8 bases at V and 3 bases at J, leaving 6 bases unmatched. The CDR3 DNA is TGTGCCAGCCTCGGGACAGGTTACTACGAGCAGTACTTC. Translated: CASLGTGYYEQYF.

V usage is TRBV5-1 and J usage is TRBJ1-1; D ambiguous. The CDR3 covers 16 residues. V was shortened by 7 bases and J by 1 base, with 20 bases between the two germline ends. Germline V gene data show CDR1 as SGHRS and CDR2 as YFSETQ. CDR3 sequence: CASHIIGPAGNTEAFF. Here the CDR3 DNA reads TGCGCCAGCCACATAATCGGACCTGCGGGGAACACTGAAGCTTTCTTT.

This chain links TRBV19 with TRBJ2-1; 11 positions match TRBD2. The CDR3 sequence is 15 residues long. The V and J ends lost 3 bases and 9 bases, in that order; junction bases with no gene match: 7. Per germline, CDR1 LNHDA and CDR2 SQIVND (reference sequence). CDR3 DNA sequence: TGTGCCAGTAGTATCGTAGCGGGAGGGCCGGTTGAGCAGTTCTTC. Protein product: CASSIVAGGPVEQFF. Full variable domain (remainder filled in from reference TRBV19 and TRBJ2-1): DGGITQSPKYLFRKEGQNVTLSCEQNLNHDAMYWYRQDPGQGLRLIYYSQIVNDFQKGDIAEGYSVSREKKESFPLTVTSAQKNPTAFYLCASSIVAGGPVEQFFGPGTRLTVL.

The chain is built from TRBV15 and TRBJ2-1; D not certain. This CDR3 is 12 amino acids long. Germline V gene data show CDR1 as LNHNV and CDR2 as YYDKDF (reference sequence). Trimming took off 0 bases at V and 8 bases at J, with 5 bases between the two ends. The CDR3 loop is CATSRDPDEQFF. CDR3 DNA sequence: TGTGCCACCAGCAGAGATCCCGATGAGCAGTTCTTC.